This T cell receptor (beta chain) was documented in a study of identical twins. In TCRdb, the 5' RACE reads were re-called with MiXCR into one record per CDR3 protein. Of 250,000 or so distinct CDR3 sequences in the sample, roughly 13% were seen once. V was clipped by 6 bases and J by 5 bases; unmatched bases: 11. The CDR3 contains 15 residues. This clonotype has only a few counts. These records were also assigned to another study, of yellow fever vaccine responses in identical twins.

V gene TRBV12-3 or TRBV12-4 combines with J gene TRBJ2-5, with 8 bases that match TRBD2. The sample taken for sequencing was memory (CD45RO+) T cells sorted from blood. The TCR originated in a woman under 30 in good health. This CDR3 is CASRNSGARGETQYF. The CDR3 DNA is TGTGCCAGCAGAAATAGCGGGGCACGCGGTGAGACCCAGTACTTC.